This TCR beta chain was recovered during a study of a mutant IDH1 vaccine in newly diagnosed glioma. This clone was seen only a few times. Its matching antigen is unknown. Germline values: CDR1 SGHRS, CDR2 YFSETQ. This CDR3 has 16 amino acids. J was trimmed by 1 base and V by 4 bases; bases with no gene match: 8. Using immunoSEQ multiplex PCR, the repertoire was profiled, and TCRdb retains in-frame clones only, with some absent. The data contain just over 65,000 clones, over 70% of them seen just once; the ten biggest clones take up 13%. General study findings and limits: Among all patients, vaccine-induced immune responses occurred in approximately 93%. Among top peripheral T cell clonotypes, changes seemed unrelated to pseudoprogression.

This sample's time point: week 23, last vaccination. Doses of 300 ug of mutant IDH1 20-mer peptide were given with topical imiquimod. The receptor comes from a man between 18 and 29 years old with glioma. The J gene is TRBJ1-2, the V gene TRBV5-1, with 9 bases that match TRBD1. Source: PBMCs, taken from a glioma patient whose treatment included an IDH1 peptide vaccine. The CDR3, as DNA: TGCGCCAGCAGCCGGACAGGGGACCGACTTAACTATGGCTACACCTTC. Protein product: CASSRTGDRLNYGYTF.